This TCR beta chain was documented in a study of neurological immune-mediated disorders. Per germline, CDR1 KGHSH and CDR2 LQKENI. The CDR3 is made up of 16 amino acids. V was clipped by 0 bases and J by 1 base, with 12 bases between them. Time point given: longitudinal time-point 3. Each CDR3 protein gets one entry after TCRdb re-called the 5' RACE reads with MiXCR. The sample holds about 53,000 distinct CDR3 sequences; roughly 8% are singletons and the top ten take roughly 2%. This clonotype was detected many times. This chain connects TRBV18 to TRBJ1-1; no definite D call. Material: PBMCs. The receptor was isolated from a woman aged 40-49 years in good health. CDR3 nucleotide sequence: TGTGCCAGCTCACCACCGTCCCCAGGAGCGAACACTGAAGCTTTCTTT. Amino acid sequence: CASSPPSPGANTEAFF. Variable domain in full (rest from reference TRBV18 and TRBJ1-1): NAGVMQNPRHLVRRRGQEARLRCSPMKGHSHVYWYRQLPEEGLKFMVYLQKENIIDESGMPKERFSAEFPKEGPSILRIQQVVRGDSAAYFCASSPPSPGANTEAFFGQGTRLTVV.